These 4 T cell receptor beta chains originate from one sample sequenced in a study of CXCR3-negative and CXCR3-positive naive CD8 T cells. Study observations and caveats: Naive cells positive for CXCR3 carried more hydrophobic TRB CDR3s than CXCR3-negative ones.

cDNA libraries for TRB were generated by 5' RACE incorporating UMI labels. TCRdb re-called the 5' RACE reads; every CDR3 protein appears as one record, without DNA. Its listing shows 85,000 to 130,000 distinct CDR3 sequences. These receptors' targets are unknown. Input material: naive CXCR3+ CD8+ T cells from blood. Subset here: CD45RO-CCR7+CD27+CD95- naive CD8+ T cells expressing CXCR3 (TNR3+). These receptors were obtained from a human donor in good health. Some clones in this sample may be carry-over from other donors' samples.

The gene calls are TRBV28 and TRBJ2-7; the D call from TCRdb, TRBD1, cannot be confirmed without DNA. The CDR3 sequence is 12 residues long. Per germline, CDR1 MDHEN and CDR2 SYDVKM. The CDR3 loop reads CASSPPAYEQYF.

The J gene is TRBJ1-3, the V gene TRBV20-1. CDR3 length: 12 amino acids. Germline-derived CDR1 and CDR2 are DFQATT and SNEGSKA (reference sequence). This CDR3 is CSAPAGGMTIYF.

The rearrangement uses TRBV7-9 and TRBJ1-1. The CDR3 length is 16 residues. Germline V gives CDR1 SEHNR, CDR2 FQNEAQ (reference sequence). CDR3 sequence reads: CASSPGMGGTETEAFF. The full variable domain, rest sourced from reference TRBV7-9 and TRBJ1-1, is DTGVSQNPRHKITKRGQNVTFRCDPISEHNRLYWYRQTLGQGPEFLTYFQNEAQLEKSRLLSDRFSAERPKGSFSTLEIQRTEQGDSAMYLCASSPGMGGTETEAFFGQGTRLTVV.

Here the CDR3 reads CASSFSLAGGPDEQFF. This chain uses TRBV7-7 with TRBJ2-1; no DNA is available, so the TRBD2 call from TCRdb remains unchecked. CDR1 is SSHAT, CDR2 FNYEAQ, per germline (reference sequence). The CDR3 loop spans 16 amino acids.